Below, 29 T cell receptor beta chains from the same sample are listed, as sequenced in a study of T cell repertoires in cytomegalovirus infection. Antigen specificity for these receptors is unknown. MiXCR, applied by TCRdb to the reads, yields one record per CDR3 protein. Counted here are about half a million distinct CDR3 sequences, approximately 46% occurring once; the ten biggest clones make up approximately 40%. The starting material was cultured PBMCs, obtained from culture after CMV antigen stimulation. These receptors were taken from a human donor in good health (CMV status not recorded). Some clones in this sample may be carry-over from other donors' samples.

V and J are TRBV11-2 and TRBJ2-3, with D possibly matching TRBD1 (6 bases). CDR3 length: 15 amino acids. V was pared by 5 bases and J by 4 bases, with 16 bases between. In germline, CDR1 is SGHAT, CDR2 FQNNGV. The CDR3 nucleotides are TGTGCCAGCAGCCGTTTAGGGGGTGGGGCAGATACGCAGTATTTT. Translating it yields CASSRLGGGADTQYF.

The table lists this clonotype with a few counts. This chain joins TRBV2 and TRBJ2-1; D unresolved. The germline V gene encodes CDR1 SNHLY and CDR2 FYNNEI. Trimming took 2 bases from V and 4 from J, leaving 12 bases between them. CDR3 length: 15 amino acids. The CDR3 coding sequence is TGTGCCAGCAGTGAAAATAGGCCCGATTACAATGAGCAGTTCTTC. This sequence encodes CASSENRPDYNEQFF.

A single count supports this clonotype. The chain recombines TRBV6-8 with TRBJ2-3; D may correspond to TRBD1 or TRBD2 (5 bases each). Germline lookup yields CDR1 MNHGY and CDR2 SAAAGT. Trimming shortened V by 5 bases and J by 2 bases, and 17 bases separated the two germline ends. CDR3 length: 16 amino acids. The CDR3 is CASSPSGIGVTDTQYF. In DNA form, the CDR3 reads TGTGCCAGCAGTCCCAGCGGTATAGGGGTCACAGATACGCAGTATTTT.

The chain carries TRBV5-4 and TRBJ1-2; tentatively, D is TRBD1 (5 bases). Trimming took 7 bases from V and 8 from J, leaving 18 bases between them. Germline V gene lookup returns CDR1 SGHNT and CDR2 YYREEE (reference sequence). This CDR3 is built from 13 residues. The CDR3 region has the DNA TGTGCCAGCGGTGGGCAGGAAGCAGGGGGCTACACCTTC. This translates into CASGGQEAGGYTF.

A note on this clonotype: A single base separates this from a much larger clone, so it may be a read error. The chain joins TRBV7-2 to TRBJ2-3; D gene uncertain. CDR3 length: 12 residues. Germline V gives CDR1 SGHTA, CDR2 FQGNSA. Trimming took 3 bases from V and 2 from J, leaving 3 bases between them. The CDR3 region is CASSFDTDTQYF. CDR3 nucleotide sequence: TGTGCCAGCAGCTTTGACACAGATACGCAGTATTTT.

The chain couples TRBV6-5 to TRBJ1-3; a possible D gene is TRBD1 (6 bases). The V end was cut by 6 bases, the J end by 4 bases, with 19 bases between. CDR3 length: 16 residues. CDR1 is MNHEY, CDR2 SVGAGI, per germline. The chain's CDR3 is CASRRTDRIGGNTIYF. The CDR3 DNA is TGTGCCAGCAGACGCACTGACAGGATAGGGGGAAACACCATATATTTT.

The chain is built from TRBV12-3 or TRBV12-4 and TRBJ1-3; D possibly corresponds to TRBD1 (6 bases). Deletions cut 2 bases from V and 2 bases from J, with 13 bases between. The CDR3 consists of 16 residues. CDR3: CASSLIHTGTGNTIYF. The CDR3 coding sequence is TGTGCCAGCAGTTTAATCCACACAGGGACTGGAAACACCATATATTTT.

This clonotype was recorded a few times. This chain connects TRBV6-1 to TRBJ1-1; the D gene is possibly TRBD1 (5 bases). V lost 6 bases and J lost 8, with 16 bases in between. CDR3 length: 13 residues. Germline CDR1 reads MNHNS; CDR2 reads SASEGT. The CDR3 coding sequence is TGTGCCAGCAGCCCCCGACAGAATGGGGAAGCTTTCTTT. Protein: CASSPRQNGEAFF.

This sequence joins TRBV19 and TRBJ2-5, with 12 bases that match TRBD1. This CDR3 region has 15 residues. J lost 5 bases, V lost 5 bases, and 6 bases had no gene match. CDR1 and CDR2 (germline): LNHDA, SQIVND (reference sequence). CDR3 nucleotide sequence: TGTGCCAGTAGTGGGACAGGGGGCGGTTCGGAGACCCAGTACTTC. Translated, it gives CASSGTGGGSETQYF. The full variable domain, with the rest looked up from reference TRBV19 and TRBJ2-5, is DGGITQSPKYLFRKEGQNVTLSCEQNLNHDAMYWYRQDPGQGLRLIYYSQIVNDFQKGDIAEGYSVSREKKESFPLTVTSAQKNPTAFYLCASSGTGGGSETQYFGPGTRLLVL.

The chain combines TRBV10-3 with TRBJ1-5; TRBD1 matches 7 bases. The trim removed 3 bases at V and 7 bases at J, leaving 6 bases unmatched. This CDR3 region has 14 residues. CDR1 ENHRY and CDR2 SYGVKD come from the germline V gene. The CDR3 DNA is TGTGCCATCAGTGATAGGAGACAGGGCCAGCCCCAGCATTTT. It codes for CAISDRRQGQPQHF.

J is TRBJ1-1 and V is TRBV6-1, with 7 bases identical to TRBD1. The CDR3 has 14 amino acids. Germline CDR1 and CDR2: MNHNS and SASEGT. Unmatched junction bases numbered 7, after V lost 4 bases and J lost 5 bases. This CDR3 reads CASSGNRGGTEAFF. CDR3 nucleotides: TGTGCCAGCAGTGGTAACAGGGGTGGTACTGAAGCTTTCTTT.

The V gene is TRBV6-2 or TRBV6-3, the J gene TRBJ1-6, with a weak D call TRBD1 (6 bases). From germline, CDR1 is MNHEY and CDR2 SVGEGT. The V and J ends lost 6 bases and 0 bases respectively, with 21 bases between them. The CDR3 contains 19 residues. CDR3 coding DNA: TGTGCCAGCAGACCCGACGGGACATTAGGGAGCTCCTATAATTCACCCCTCCACTTT. Its protein is CASRPDGTLGSSYNSPLHF.

The CDR3 sequence: CASSAIEAGRELFF. The CDR3 nucleotides are TGTGCCAGCAGTGCCATCGAAGCGGGCCGGGAGCTGTTTTTT. This chain uses TRBV12-3 or TRBV12-4 with TRBJ2-2, with D maybe TRBD2 (6 bases). The ends were cut back, 5 bases at V and 9 bases at J, with 16 bases in the middle. There are 14 residues in the CDR3.

The rearrangement uses TRBV5-1 and TRBJ1-1; D gene ambiguous. The CDR3 totals 14 residues. Germline loops: CDR1 SGHRS, CDR2 YFSETQ. V was clipped by 6 bases and J by 1 base, with 13 bases between them. The CDR3 region has the DNA TGCGCCAGCACCGGAGTCACCTCGAACACTGAAGCTTTCTTT. Protein sequence: CASTGVTSNTEAFF.

The CDR3 spells CASSFGGQTEAFF. CDR3 bases: TGTGCCAGCAGCTTTGGGGGTCAGACTGAAGCTTTCTTT. This chain joins TRBV7-2 and TRBJ1-1; D is perhaps TRBD1 (5 bases). Germline V gives CDR1 SGHTA, CDR2 FQGNSA. The germline V and J ends were trimmed by 3 bases and 5 bases, with 10 bases remaining between them. The CDR3 has 13 residues.

As concerns this clonotype: This may come from a read error, since a much larger clone is one base off. The chain links TRBV12-3 or TRBV12-4 to TRBJ2-3; TRBD2 agrees at 11 bases. CDR3 size: 13 residues. V lost 7 bases, J lost 6 bases, and 3 bases stayed unmatched. Here the CDR3 DNA reads TGTGCCAGCACCTTAGCGGGGGGGGATACGCAGTATTTT. Protein product: CASTLAGGDTQYF.

V usage is TRBV12-3 or TRBV12-4 and J usage is TRBJ2-3, with D maybe TRBD2 (5 bases). The V gene lost 7 bases and the J gene lost 7 bases, with 15 bases spanning the gap. The CDR3 totals 13 residues. The CDR3 sequence: CASTPPGSNTQYF. CDR3 coding DNA: TGTGCCAGCACTCCCCCGGGGTCGAATACGCAGTATTTT.

The chain combines TRBV2 with TRBJ1-3; no definite D call. The germline CDR1 and CDR2 sequences are SNHLY and FYNNEI. V lost 3 bases, J lost 6 bases, and 3 bases lay in between. The CDR3 runs 11 residues. The CDR3 loop reads CASSDENTIYF. The CDR3 DNA is TGTGCCAGCAGTGACGAAAACACCATATATTTT.

V and J are TRBV7-2 and TRBJ2-7; TRBD2 is a possible D gene (6 bases). The CDR3 covers 14 residues. V was trimmed by 3 bases and J by 6 bases, leaving 15 bases between them. Per the germline V gene, CDR1 is SGHTA and CDR2 is FQGNSA. CDR3 sequence reads: CASSLGWGDAEQYF. The CDR3 nucleotides are TGTGCCAGCAGCTTGGGATGGGGGGATGCCGAGCAGTACTTC.

The chain couples TRBV27 to TRBJ2-1; D not certain. Per the germline V gene, CDR1 is MNHEY and CDR2 is SMNVEV (reference sequence). V was shortened by 5 bases and J by 7 bases, with 21 bases between the two germline ends. The CDR3 has 16 residues. CDR3 coding DNA: TGTGCCAGCAGTCCCCGCAGCGTCTTGGGGAAGAATGAGCAGTTCTTC. Amino acid sequence: CASSPRSVLGKNEQFF.

This clonotype was seen a few times. The chain links TRBV7-9 to TRBJ1-1; D not resolved. The CDR3 has 14 residues. Germline lookup yields CDR1 SEHNR and CDR2 FQNEAQ (reference sequence). With 3 bases removed from V and 0 bases from J, the gap between germline ends came to 8 bases. Here the CDR3 reads CASSLVAMNTEAFF. CDR3 bases: TGTGCCAGCAGCTTGGTCGCAATGAACACTGAAGCTTTCTTT.

The V gene is TRBV6-5, the J gene TRBJ2-2; D remains ambiguous. CDR1 and CDR2 from the germline V gene are MNHEY and SVGAGI. Deletions cut 2 bases from V and 0 bases from J, with 1 base between. The CDR3 totals 13 residues. CDR3 protein: CASSYPNTGELFF. CDR3 coding DNA: TGTGCCAGCAGTTACCCGAACACCGGGGAGCTGTTTTTT.

This clonotype was counted a few times. The CDR3 DNA follows: TGTGCCAGCAGCTTAGCATCTCGGACTGAAGCTTTCTTT. Translated, it gives CASSLASRTEAFF. The J gene is TRBJ1-1, the V gene TRBV7-6, with unresolved D. Germline CDR1 SGHVS, CDR2 FNYEAQ. The CDR3 extends over 13 amino acids. The V end lost 0 bases, the J end lost 5 bases, and 7 bases lay between the germline ends.

This rearrangement joins TRBV20-1 to TRBJ2-2; a possible D gene is TRBD2 (7 bases). Germline CDR1 and CDR2: DFQATT and SNEGSKA (reference sequence). The CDR3 contains 13 residues. Trimming removed 5 bases from V and 4 bases from J, with 11 bases in between. In DNA, the CDR3 is TGCAGTGCTGAGGGGGGGACCACCGGGGAGCTGTTTTTT. As protein: CSAEGGTTGELFF.

The V and J genes are TRBV15 and TRBJ2-1, with D maybe TRBD1 (6 bases). V was trimmed by 0 bases and J by 9 bases, leaving 9 bases between them. Germline V lookup: CDR1 LNHNV, CDR2 YYDKDF (reference sequence). The CDR3 is 13 amino acids. CDR3 sequence reads: CATSRETGLEQFF. The CDR3, as DNA: TGTGCCACCAGCAGAGAGACAGGTCTTGAGCAGTTCTTC.

This clonotype was seen only a few times. The chain combines TRBV12-3 or TRBV12-4 with TRBJ2-3, with a possible D match to TRBD1 (5 bases). V lost 7 bases, J lost 4 bases, and 9 bases lay in between. This CDR3 region has 12 residues. CDR3 coding DNA: TGTGCCAGCACCCCAGGGCCAGATACGCAGTATTTT. This gives the protein CASTPGPDTQYF.

This chain joins TRBV30 and TRBJ1-3; no clear D gene. The CDR3 sequence is 15 residues long. Germline CDR1 reads GTSNPN; CDR2 reads SVGIG (reference sequence). Trimming removed 0 bases at V and 0 bases at J, with 9 bases between. The CDR3: CAWSVGVNSGNTIYF. DNA of the CDR3: TGTGCCTGGAGTGTCGGGGTTAACTCTGGAAACACCATATATTTT. The variable domain in full, completed from reference TRBV30 and TRBJ1-3, reads SQTIHQWPATLVQPVGSPLSLECTVEGTSNPNLYWYRQAAGRGLQLLFYSVGIGQISSEVPQNLSASRPQDRQFILSSKKLLLSDSGFYLCAWSVGVNSGNTIYFGEGSWLTVV.

CDR3 loop: CASSQGAGVYEQFF. Here the CDR3 DNA reads TGTGCCAGCAGCCAAGGAGCGGGAGTATATGAGCAGTTCTTC. This rearrangement joins TRBV3-1 to TRBJ2-1; TRBD2 matches at 8 bases. The CDR3 spans 14 residues. The V gene's germline CDR1 is LGHDT and CDR2 YNNKEL (reference sequence). V was pared by 1 base and J by 8 bases, with 4 bases of the junction left unmatched.

The chain recombines TRBV7-6 with TRBJ2-3; 11 bases line up with TRBD2. The V gene's germline CDR1 is SGHVS and CDR2 FNYEAQ. V was clipped by 7 bases and J by 1 base; unmatched bases: 7. The length of the CDR3 is 16 residues. The CDR3 region is CASIPPGLAGTDTQYF. DNA for the CDR3: TGTGCCAGCATCCCACCGGGACTAGCGGGCACAGATACGCAGTATTTT.